What follows are 27 T cell receptor beta chains derived from one specimen sequenced in a study of T cell responses to AZD1222 COVID-19 vaccine. Generated by immunoSEQ multiplex PCR, the TCRdb table keeps only in-frame clones and is missing some. The sample has 150,000 to 200,000 clones, roughly nine tenths seen once. The sample here was peripheral blood, taken on day 0 of AZD1222 vaccination. These receptors all stem from an adult in good health.

The chain is built from TRBV7-2 and TRBJ2-7; D remains ambiguous. Trimming took off 1 base at V and 2 bases at J, with 12 bases between the two ends. Germline lookup yields CDR1 SGHTA and CDR2 FQGNSA. This CDR3 has 15 amino acids. The CDR3: CASSLGVGLPYEQYF. CDR3 sequence (DNA): TGTGCCAGCAGCTTAGGGGTTGGTCTCCCCTACGAGCAGTACTTC.

The chain links TRBV28 to TRBJ1-5; D possibly corresponds to TRBD1 (5 bases). V shed 8 bases and J shed 3 bases, with 20 bases lying between them. Germline CDR1 reads MDHEN; CDR2 reads SYDVKM. The CDR3 sequence is 16 residues long. CDR3 sequence reads: CASSAGGEGNNQPQHF. CDR3 DNA: TGTGCCAGCTCAGCGGGGGGTGAAGGAAACAATCAGCCCCAGCATTTT. The full variable domain, with the rest looked up from reference TRBV28 and TRBJ1-5, is DVKVTQSSRYLVKRTGEKVFLECVQDMDHENMFWYRQDPGLGLRLIYFSYDVKMKEKGDIPEGYSVSREKKERFSLILESASTNQTSMYLCASSAGGEGNNQPQHFGDGTRLSIL.

The V call is TRBV28, the J call TRBJ1-6, with D tentatively TRBD1 (5 bases). Germline loops: CDR1 MDHEN, CDR2 SYDVKM. The CDR3 extends over 15 amino acids. V gave up 6 bases and J gave up 5 bases, with 14 bases separating them. Written as DNA, the CDR3 is TGTGCCAGCAGCCCGCCCGCGGGGCATAATTCACCCCTCCACTTT. Amino acids: CASSPPAGHNSPLHF. Full variable domain (remainder filled in from reference TRBV28 and TRBJ1-6): DVKVTQSSRYLVKRTGEKVFLECVQDMDHENMFWYRQDPGLGLRLIYFSYDVKMKEKGDIPEGYSVSREKKERFSLILESASTNQTSMYLCASSPPAGHNSPLHFGNGTRLTVT.

The V gene is TRBV7-9, the J gene TRBJ1-2, with D unresolved. Germline values: CDR1 SEHNR, CDR2 FQNEAQ (reference sequence). V lost 1 base and J lost 8, with 11 bases in between. This CDR3 is built from 13 residues. CDR3 residues: CASSLEQHSGYTF. The CDR3 nucleotides read TGTGCCAGCAGCTTAGAACAGCACAGCGGCTACACCTTC.

The gene calls are TRBV24-1 and TRBJ2-5; D possibly uses TRBD1 or TRBD2 (5 bases each). Germline-derived CDR1 and CDR2 are KGHDR and SFDVKD. The CDR3 consists of 13 residues. Trimming cost V 10 bases and J 1 base, with 12 bases left between them. CDR3 nucleotide sequence: TGTGCCACGGGGGTGGGTGGCCAAGAGACCCAGTACTTC. The encoded protein is CATGVGGQETQYF.

The chain employs TRBV4-3 and TRBJ2-5; D is possibly TRBD2 (6 bases). The germline V gene has CDR1 LGHNA and CDR2 YSLEER. This CDR3 is built from 16 residues. Trimming removed 1 base at V and 1 base at J, with 13 bases between. In DNA, the CDR3 is TGCGCCAGCAGCCAAGCCTTCGAAGCGGGCCAAGAGACCCAGTACTTC. Translating gives CASSQAFEAGQETQYF.

This clone came up once. This rearrangement joins TRBV2 to TRBJ1-2; D is unresolved. The CDR3 is made up of 13 amino acids. Trimming pared 3 bases from V and 8 bases from J, leaving 13 bases between. In germline, CDR1 is SNHLY, CDR2 FYNNEI. CDR3 protein: CASSEKPGWGYTF. CDR3 bases: TGTGCCAGCAGTGAGAAACCAGGCTGGGGCTACACCTTC.

V is TRBV7-9 and J is TRBJ2-5; no clear D. V lost 0 bases and J 5 bases, leaving 10 bases between the germline ends. Germline CDR1 and CDR2: SEHNR and FQNEAQ (reference sequence). This CDR3 is 14 amino acids long. Here the CDR3 DNA reads TGTGCCAGCAGCTTAGCGTTGGGGTGGGAGACCCAGTACTTC. Amino acids: CASSLALGWETQYF.

V is TRBV7-9 and J is TRBJ1-2; tentatively, D is TRBD1 (6 bases). The CDR3 has 13 residues. The germline CDR1 and CDR2 sequences are SEHNR and FQNEAQ (reference sequence). The V end lost 7 bases, the J end lost 2 bases, and 11 bases lay between the germline ends. CDR3 residues: CASNSGGNYGYTF. CDR3 sequence (DNA): TGTGCCAGCAACTCGGGGGGCAACTATGGCTACACCTTC.

The V call is TRBV6-5, the J call TRBJ2-2; D gene unclear. CDR1 MNHEY and CDR2 SVGAGI come from the germline V gene. The V end was cut by 5 bases, the J end by 1 base, with 8 bases between. This CDR3 comprises 14 residues. CDR3 loop: CASSLRENTGELFF. CDR3 DNA: TGTGCCAGCAGTCTACGAGAGAACACCGGGGAGCTGTTTTTT.

CDR3 DNA: TGTGCCAGCACCTCAGGCGGCGGGGGGGCATTGAATACGCAGTATTTT. Protein: CASTSGGGGALNTQYF. This chain uses TRBV11-2 with TRBJ2-3; TRBD2 agrees at 9 bases. Germline V gene data show CDR1 as SGHAT and CDR2 as FQNNGV. V lost 7 bases, J lost 7 bases, and 15 bases stayed unmatched. The CDR3 is made up of 16 amino acids. The complete variable domain, with remaining parts taken from reference TRBV11-2 and TRBJ2-3, reads EAGVAQSPRYKIIEKRQSVAFWCNPISGHATLYWYQQILGQGPKLLIQFQNNGVVDDSQLPKDRFSAERLKGVDSTLKIQPAKLEDSAVYLCASTSGGGGALNTQYFGPGTRLTVL.

J is TRBJ2-7 and V is TRBV12-3 or TRBV12-4; D might be TRBD1 (5 bases). The CDR3 spans 11 residues. V was cut by 7 bases and J by 4 bases, with 8 bases left in between. Here the CDR3 reads CASKRGYEQYF. The CDR3, as DNA: TGTGCCAGCAAAAGGGGATACGAGCAGTACTTC.

CDR3 residues: CASSLGSGDEQFF. The DNA of the CDR3 is TGTGCCAGCAGCTTGGGGTCGGGGGATGAGCAGTTCTTC. The gene calls are TRBV5-4 and TRBJ2-1; TRBD2 might be the D (6 bases). Trimming took off 0 bases at V and 8 bases at J, with 9 bases between the two ends. Germline lookup yields CDR1 SGHNT and CDR2 YYREEE (reference sequence). This CDR3 has 13 residues.

This chain joins TRBV6-5 and TRBJ2-7; 9 bases are shared with TRBD2. Germline values: CDR1 MNHEY, CDR2 SVGAGI. The CDR3 sequence is 15 residues long. The V and J ends lost 6 bases and 3 bases, in that order; junction bases with no gene match: 9. CDR3 sequence (DNA): TGTGCCAGCAGCCCGGTGGTAGCGGGAGTCTACGAGCAGTACTTC. Protein sequence: CASSPVVAGVYEQYF.

J is TRBJ2-7 and V is TRBV28; TRBD2 matches at 11 bases. Trimming cost V 6 bases and J 3 bases; bases outside gene matches: 7. The germline V gene encodes CDR1 MDHEN and CDR2 SYDVKM. CDR3 length: 15 amino acids. The CDR3 region is CASSTGTSGFYEQYF. CDR3 DNA: TGTGCCAGCAGCACCGGGACTAGCGGATTCTACGAGCAGTACTTC.

This chain links TRBV7-8 with TRBJ2-1, with 11 bases that match TRBD2. This CDR3 contains 20 residues. In germline, CDR1 is SGHVS, CDR2 FQNEAQ. Trimming took 6 bases from V and 0 from J; bases not matched to a gene: 16. CDR3 nucleotides: TGTGCCAGCAGTGACTCCTCCGGGACTAGCGGCAGGAGCTCCTACAATGAGCAGTTCTTC. Protein: CASSDSSGTSGRSSYNEQFF. The variable domain in full, with the rest retrieved from reference TRBV7-8 and TRBJ2-1, is GAGVSQSPRYKVAKRGQDVALRCDPISGHVSLFWYQQALGQGPEFLTYFQNEAQLDKSGLPSDRFFAERPEGSVSTLKIQRTQQEDSAVYLCASSDSSGTSGRSSYNEQFFGPGTRLTVL.

The CDR3 protein is CASSQEIAGFYNEQFF. CDR3 in DNA: TGTGCCAGCAGCCAAGAAATAGCGGGGTTTTACAATGAGCAGTTCTTC. This chain uses TRBV4-2 with TRBJ2-1, with 8 bases lining up with TRBD2. J gave up 4 bases and V 0 bases, and 5 bases lay outside the gene matches. CDR1 and CDR2 (germline): LGHNA, YNFKEQ. CDR3 length: 16 amino acids.

The rearrangement uses TRBV30 and TRBJ2-2; TRBD2 might be the D (6 bases). The CDR3 length is 14 residues. V lost 7 bases to trimming and J lost 0 bases, with 12 bases between them. Germline V CDR1 and CDR2: GTSNPN, SVGIG (reference sequence). The CDR3 loop is CASGLFTNTGELFF. The CDR3 coding sequence is TGTGCCTCGGGACTGTTTACGAACACCGGGGAGCTGTTTTTT.

This clone has just one count. The chain employs TRBV25-1 and TRBJ2-3, with TRBD1 matching 7 bases. The germline V gene encodes CDR1 MGHDK and CDR2 SYGVNS. The J segment lost 3 bases and the V segment lost 5 bases, leaving 2 bases of the junction unmatched. This CDR3 is 13 amino acids long. CDR3 residues: CASSNRGTDTQYF. CDR3 in DNA: TGTGCCAGCAGTAACAGGGGAACAGATACGCAGTATTTT.

This chain joins TRBV9 and TRBJ1-3; 7 bases fit TRBD1. The CDR3 spans 19 residues. Germline V lookup: CDR1 SGDLS, CDR2 YYNGEE. The V gene end was trimmed by 7 bases and the J gene end by 0 bases; junction bases not matched to a gene: 19. The CDR3 nucleotides read TGTGCCAGCGGCATCCCCGCGACAGGGACAAGAAGCTCTGGAAACACCATATATTTT. It encodes CASGIPATGTRSSGNTIYF.

The chain joins TRBV7-8 to TRBJ2-2; TRBD1 agrees at 7 bases. CDR1 and CDR2 from the germline V gene are SGHVS and FQNEAQ. The CDR3 totals 16 residues. Trimming at V came to 4 bases and at J to 5 bases, leaving 10 bases not matched to a gene. The DNA for the CDR3 is TGTGCCAGCAGCTCTAAACGGGACAGTCAGACCGGGGAGCTGTTTTTT. Translation: CASSSKRDSQTGELFF.

This chain uses TRBV6-5 with TRBJ2-3; 9 nucleotides match TRBD2. V was pared by 7 bases and J by 1 base, with 3 bases of the junction left unmatched. This CDR3 is built from 14 residues. The germline V gene encodes CDR1 MNHEY and CDR2 SVGAGI. The CDR3 DNA follows: TGTGCCAGCACCAGGACTAGCGGCACAGATACGCAGTATTTT. Its translation: CASTRTSGTDTQYF.

V is TRBV19 and J is TRBJ2-5; 7 bases align to TRBD2. The CDR3 consists of 15 residues. Germline loops: CDR1 LNHDA, CDR2 SQIVND (reference sequence). The V gene end was trimmed by 6 bases and the J gene end by 3 bases; junction bases not matched to a gene: 10. The CDR3 sequence is CASSKVGGGEETQYF. CDR3 DNA: TGTGCCAGTAGCAAAGTTGGGGGGGGAGAAGAGACCCAGTACTTC.

This clone was counted once. V usage is TRBV13 and J usage is TRBJ1-5; no definite D call. Between the trimmed V and J ends, which lost 5 bases and 2 bases, there was a span of 10 bases. The CDR3 has 14 amino acids. Germline V lookup: CDR1 PRHDT, CDR2 FYEKMQ (reference sequence). DNA of the CDR3: TGTGCCAGCAGCCCAGGACTTGGCAATCAGCCCCAGCATTTT. It translates to CASSPGLGNQPQHF.

The chain uses TRBV18 and TRBJ1-1, with D uncertain. Germline values: CDR1 KGHSH, CDR2 LQKENI. V shed 3 bases and J shed 11 bases, with 19 bases lying between them. This CDR3 is built from 14 residues. The CDR3, as DNA: TGTGCCAGCTCACCTCCAGCAGGCGAGGCGGTGGCTTTCTTT. Translated, it gives CASSPPAGEAVAFF.

The V and J genes are TRBV11-1 and TRBJ2-1; 7 bases line up with TRBD2. V shed 2 bases, J shed 6 bases, and the junction held 7 bases outside the gene matches. From germline, CDR1 is SGHAT and CDR2 FQDESV (reference sequence). This CDR3 is built from 15 residues. The DNA for the CDR3 is TGTGCCAGCAGCTTACTAGGCCTAGCGGCCAATGAGCAGTTCTTC. Residues: CASSLLGLAANEQFF.

The chain carries TRBV7-6 and TRBJ1-5; D not certain. Germline lookup yields CDR1 SGHVS and CDR2 FNYEAQ. V lost 4 bases and J 4 bases, leaving 8 bases between the germline ends. The CDR3 extends over 13 amino acids. The CDR3 DNA sequence: TGTGCCAGCAGCTCCTCACCAAATCAGCCCCAGCATTTT. Translation gives CASSSSPNQPQHF.